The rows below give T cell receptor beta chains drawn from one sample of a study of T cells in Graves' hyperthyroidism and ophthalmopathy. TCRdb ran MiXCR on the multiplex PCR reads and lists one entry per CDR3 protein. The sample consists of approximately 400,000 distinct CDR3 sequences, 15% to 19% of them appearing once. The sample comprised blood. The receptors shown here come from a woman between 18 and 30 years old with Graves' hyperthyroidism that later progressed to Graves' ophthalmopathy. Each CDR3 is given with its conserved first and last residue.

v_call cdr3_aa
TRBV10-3 CAISEARLGGSGYIQYF
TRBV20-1 CSAGERGQPYEQYF
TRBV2 CASSEQGAGTDTQYF
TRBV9 CASSVAPAGTPSYEQYF
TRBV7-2 CASSLSSGDEQFF
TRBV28 CASSPSGRSTDTQYF
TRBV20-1 CSAPSPGYSNQPQHF
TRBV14 CASSRLDGTGYRNTQYF
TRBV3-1 CASSRPPRDPNPPNATNEKLFF
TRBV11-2 CASSLDLLAGVYNEQFF
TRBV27 CASSWGKMRADTQYF
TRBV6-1 CASSRGKGGETQYF
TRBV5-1 CASSLAGTNAYEQYF
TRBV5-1 CASSVPGLADTGELFF
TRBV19 CASSIGGHHASEKLFF
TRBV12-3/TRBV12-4 CASRGTSGETQYF
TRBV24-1 CATSDWTSGRGDTQYF
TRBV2 CASSYWTGKEGETQYF
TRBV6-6 CASSYLARWNEQFF
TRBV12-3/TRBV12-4 CASSLNLAGARDTQYF
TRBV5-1 CASSPNWTGGVHYEQYF
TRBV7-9 CASSQVPEGAFF
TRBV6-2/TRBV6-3 CASSRRGSSYEQYF
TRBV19 CASSISGAAMNTGELFF